This T cell receptor (beta chain) appears in the sequencing data of a study of control samples from healthy donors and cancer patients. Profiling relied on immunoSEQ multiplex PCR, and the TCRdb table lists in-frame clones only, not all of them. The table records about 94,000 clones, 90% of them present only once. Sequencing was carried out using blood. The clonotype was recovered from a woman aged 18-35 years in good health.

The CDR3 reads CASSWEGRYGYTF. The CDR3 DNA follows: TGTGCCAGCAGTTGGGAGGGCCGCTATGGCTACACCTTC. V usage is TRBV2 and J usage is TRBJ1-2; no clear D. The CDR3 is made up of 13 amino acids. The germline V gene has CDR1 SNHLY and CDR2 FYNNEI. The germline V and J ends were trimmed by 5 bases and 4 bases, with 11 bases remaining between them.